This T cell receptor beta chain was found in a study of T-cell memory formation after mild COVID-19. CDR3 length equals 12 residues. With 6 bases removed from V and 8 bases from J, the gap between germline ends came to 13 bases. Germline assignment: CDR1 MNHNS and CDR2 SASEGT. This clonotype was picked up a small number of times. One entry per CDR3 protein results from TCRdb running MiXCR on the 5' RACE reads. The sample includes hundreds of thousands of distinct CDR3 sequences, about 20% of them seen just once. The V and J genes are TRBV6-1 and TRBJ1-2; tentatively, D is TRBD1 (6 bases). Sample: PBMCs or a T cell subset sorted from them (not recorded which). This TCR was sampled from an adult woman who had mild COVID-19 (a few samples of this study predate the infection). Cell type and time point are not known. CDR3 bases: TGTGCCAGCAGGCTAACGGGGGGCGGCTACACCTTC. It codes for CASRLTGGGYTF.